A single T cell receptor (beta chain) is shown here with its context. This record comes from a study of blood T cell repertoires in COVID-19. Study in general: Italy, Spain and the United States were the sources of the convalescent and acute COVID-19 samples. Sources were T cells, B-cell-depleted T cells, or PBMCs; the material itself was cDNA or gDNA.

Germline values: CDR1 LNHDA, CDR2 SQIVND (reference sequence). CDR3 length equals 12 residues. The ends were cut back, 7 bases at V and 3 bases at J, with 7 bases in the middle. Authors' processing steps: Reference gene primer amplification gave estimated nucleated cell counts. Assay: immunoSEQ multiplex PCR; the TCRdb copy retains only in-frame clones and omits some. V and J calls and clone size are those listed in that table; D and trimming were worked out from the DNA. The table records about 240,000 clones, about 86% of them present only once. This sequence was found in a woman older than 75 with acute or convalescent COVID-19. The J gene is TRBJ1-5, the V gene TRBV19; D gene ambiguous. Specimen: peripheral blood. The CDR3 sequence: CASIGVNQPQHF. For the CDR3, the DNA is TGTGCCAGTATCGGGGTCAATCAGCCCCAGCATTTT.